This is a list of T cell receptor beta chains from one sample in a study of shared clonotypes between healthy human individuals. Produced via immunoSEQ multiplex PCR; TCRdb's table is partial and in-frame only. This table has 550,000 to 650,000 clones, around 96% appearing once. Input material: naive CD8+ T cells sorted from blood. The source of these receptors is a woman in her thirties in good health. Both conserved end residues are part of each CDR3. A D gene is named only where the DNA matches it firmly. The listing skips clone size in some rows; elsewhere it reads once, few, many or a size class.

D gene,V gene,clone size,J gene,CDR3 DNA,CDR3 protein
TRBD2,TRBV6-6,once,TRBJ2-7,TGTGCCAGCAGGACGCTTAGCGGGAGTAATTACGAGCAGTACTTC,CASRTLSGSNYEQYF
NA,TRBV7-8,once,TRBJ1-1,TGTGCCAGCAGCTTGCAGGGAGGGAACACTGAAGCTTTCTTT,CASSLQGGNTEAFF
NA,TRBV6-6,NA,TRBJ2-7,TGTGCCAGCAGTTATGGGCTTGGCTCCTACGAGCAGTACTTC,CASSYGLGSYEQYF
TRBD2,TRBV5-5,NA,TRBJ2-3,TGTGCCAGCAAGAGCGGGATTTATATCTGGGATACGCAGTATTTT,CASKSGIYIWDTQYF
NA,TRBV6-5,once,TRBJ2-3,TGTGCCAGCAGTTACTCGGCCCGCACAGATACGCAGTATTTT,CASSYSARTDTQYF
TRBD2,TRBV4-2,NA,TRBJ2-1,TGTGCCAGCAGCCTGCCCCCCAGCGGGAGTCAAGATGAGCAGTTCTTC,CASSLPPSGSQDEQFF
NA,TRBV6-5,few,TRBJ1-1,TGTGCCAGCAGTGACCACTTGAACACTGAAGCTTTCTTT,CASSDHLNTEAFF
NA,TRBV28,NA,TRBJ2-7,TGTGCCAGCAGTGAGACCGGGGCCGGGGAAAGACACGAGCAGTACTTC,CASSETGAGERHEQYF
TRBD1,TRBV7-9,NA,TRBJ1-1,TGTGCCAGCAGCCAGGGGGTCTCGGTAATGAACACTGAAGCTTTCTTT,CASSQGVSVMNTEAFF
TRBD2,TRBV19,NA,TRBJ2-7,TGTGCCAGTAGTGAAACTAGCGGGAGAAGGCGGGAGCAGTACTTC,CASSETSGRRREQYF
TRBD1,TRBV4-1,NA,TRBJ1-5,TGCGCCAGCAGCCAAGTATTTACAGGGGGTAATCAGCCCCAGCATTTT,CASSQVFTGGNQPQHF
TRBD2,TRBV7-6,once,TRBJ2-7,TGTGCCAGCAGCTTAGAGGCTAGCGGGAGAGGTCACGAGCAGTACTTC,CASSLEASGRGHEQYF
TRBD2,TRBV11-2,NA,TRBJ2-7,TGTGCCAGCAGCCTCGGACCGGGACTAGCGGGCTACGAGCAGTACTTC,CASSLGPGLAGYEQYF
NA,TRBV11-2,once,TRBJ1-1,TGTGCCAGCAGCTTGAACACTGAAGCTTTCTTT,CASSLNTEAFF